Sequencing of this T cell receptor (beta chain) was carried out in a study of CD8 T cells in ankylosing spondylitis (dated by TCRdb to 2016 to 2017). A note on the overall study: T cell receptor beta repertoires were profiled in healthy donors and ankylosing spondylitis patients so that disease-linked TCR variants could be found. The full study cohort was made up of 25 ankylosing spondylitis patients and approximately 100 healthy donors. Peripheral blood was sampled, and synovial fluid was also collected from ankylosing spondylitis patients. What the authors observed across the whole study: Blood from ankylosing spondylitis patients appeared to be characterized by a TCR beta motif made up of several highly homologous amino acid variants. Some TCR beta motif variants had previously been reported in synovial fluid and blood of reactive arthritis patients, which suggested common disease-initiation mechanisms. The disease-linked clones had a CD8+ phenotype and were found at relatively low frequencies in peripheral blood. The disease-linked clones were reported as significantly enriched in matched synovial fluid samples from ankylosing spondylitis patients.

This clonotype was seen more than once but under ten times. The antigen this receptor binds is unknown. No base qualities exist here, and no much larger clone lies one base off it. Sequencing relied on an Illumina HiSeq 2500. TCR beta libraries were prepared by quantitative 5'-RACE with molecular barcodes. Processing in the source paper ran as follows. A new computational method, built on a probabilistic model of VDJ rearrangement, was used to identify disease-linked TCR variants. TCRdb reworked the public reads: Q25 trimming with fastp, MiXCR clone assembly, productive beta chains retained. Rows are unified per CDR3 protein, each entry keeping the most common DNA and genes. TCRdb, not the authors, supplied the V and J calls. The sample table lists 200,000 to 250,000 distinct CDR3 sequences, roughly 25% of them with a count of one. About 6.2% of the sample is in the top ten clones. Including cysteine and phenylalanine, the CDR3 has 14 amino acids. Solely the CDR3 DNA is kept, with 42 bases framed from the first base. The junction carries 20 bases between V and J, which are trimmed by 5 bases and 7 bases respectively. CDR1 and CDR2 are read off the germline V gene (reference sequence) as DFQATT and SNEGSKA.

Rearrangement joined TRBV20-1 to TRBJ1-2; the D gene identity is not certain. The clonotype originates from a male donor with ankylosing spondylitis or in good health (not recorded which). The specimen was blood, either unsorted or a sorted T cell fraction (not recorded which). The CDR3 protein is CSADFSGRNGGYTF. DNA sequence: TGCAGTGCTGATTTCTCAGGACGGAATGGTGGCTACACCTTC.